The next 19 T cell receptor beta chains were all read from a single sample in a study of cytotoxic CD8 clonotypes in ibrutinib-treated CLL. Data came from immunoSEQ multiplex PCR; TCRdb stores just in-frame clones and leaves some out. The sample yields more than 200,000 clones, more than 65% seen once. Source: PBMCs, taken after 12 months of ibrutinib treatment. The receptor set was obtained from a human donor with chronic lymphocytic leukemia.

This clone is a singleton in its sample. This rearrangement joins TRBV30 to TRBJ1-1, with unresolved D. This CDR3 contains 14 residues. The V gene lost 0 bases and the J gene lost 1 base, with 9 bases spanning the gap. Germline CDR1 is GTSNPN and CDR2 is SVGIG (reference sequence). CDR3 sequence: CAWSVWGANTEAFF. DNA for the CDR3: TGTGCCTGGAGTGTATGGGGAGCGAACACTGAAGCTTTCTTT.

This sequence joins TRBV5-4 and TRBJ2-3; the match to TRBD2 covers 7 bases. V gave up 0 bases and J gave up 2 bases; unmatched junction bases: 6. Germline CDR1 and CDR2: SGHNT and YYREEE (reference sequence). CDR3 length equals 16 residues. In DNA form, the CDR3 reads TGTGCCAGCAGCTTGGGACTAGCTTCTGTCACAGATACGCAGTATTTT. It codes for CASSLGLASVTDTQYF.

This chain joins TRBV18 and TRBJ1-1, with TRBD1 identical over 8 bases. Looked up from germline, CDR1 is KGHSH and CDR2 is LQKENI. Trimming cost V 8 bases and J 4 bases; bases outside gene matches: 6. The CDR3 has 13 amino acids. As DNA, the CDR3 is TGTGCCAGCATCGGACAGGGAGTCACTGAAGCTTTCTTT. This codes for CASIGQGVTEAFF.

This chain links TRBV9 with TRBJ1-1; a weak D match, TRBD1 (5 bases). The germline V gene encodes CDR1 SGDLS and CDR2 YYNGEE. This CDR3 region has 15 residues. Trimming pared 4 bases from V and 3 bases from J, leaving 16 bases between. The CDR3 DNA reads TGTGCCAGCAGCCCCCCCCAGCGGACACACACTGAAGCTTTCTTT. It encodes CASSPPQRTHTEAFF.

This clone was seen just once. V gene TRBV7-2 combines with J gene TRBJ1-5; D uncertain. CDR3 size: 15 residues. In germline, CDR1 is SGHTA, CDR2 FQGNSA. V was clipped by 1 base and J by 3 bases, with 10 bases between them. The CDR3 DNA follows: TGTGCCAGCAGCTTAGTGCCTCTTTACAATCAGCCCCAGCATTTT. It yields the protein CASSLVPLYNQPQHF.

Concerning this clone itself: The sample contains more than one DNA sequence encoding this CDR3. The rearrangement links TRBV28 to TRBJ2-1, with unresolved D. The CDR3 has 11 amino acids. The germline gives CDR1 MDHEN, CDR2 SYDVKM. V lost 8 bases and J lost 3, with 5 bases in between. The CDR3: CASSGYNEQFF. For the CDR3, the DNA is TGTGCCAGCTCGGGCTACAATGAGCAGTTCTTC.

This clone was recorded once. CDR3 in amino acids: CASSQTGGEKLFF. The CDR3 DNA sequence: TGTGCCAGCAGCCAAACAGGGGGCGAAAAACTGTTTTTT. This chain connects TRBV11-3 to TRBJ1-4, with 9 nucleotides matching TRBD1. CDR1 is SGHNT and CDR2 is YENEEA in the germline V gene. There are 13 residues in the CDR3. J lost 8 bases, V lost 5 bases, and 3 bases had no gene match. The complete variable domain, with remaining parts taken from reference TRBV11-3 and TRBJ1-4, reads EAGVVQSPRYKIIEKKQPVAFWCNPISGHNTLYWYLQNLGQGPELLIRYENEEAVDDSQLPKDRFSAERLKGVDSTLKIQPAELGDSAVYLCASSQTGGEKLFFGSGTQLSVL.

The chain couples TRBV28 to TRBJ1-4; D remains ambiguous. Per germline, CDR1 MDHEN and CDR2 SYDVKM. The V end lost 2 bases, the J end lost 4 bases, and 8 bases lay between the germline ends. This CDR3 comprises 14 residues. In nucleotides, the CDR3 is TGTGCCAGCAGTTTACTTCCAGATAATGAAAAACTGTTTTTT. Translating gives CASSLLPDNEKLFF.

Only one count was recorded for this clone. The chain combines TRBV7-2 with TRBJ2-5; D perhaps matches TRBD1 (5 bases). Trimming shortened V by 5 bases and J by 5 bases, and 15 bases separated the two germline ends. The length of the CDR3 is 14 residues. Germline CDR1 is SGHTA and CDR2 is FQGNSA. The CDR3 loop is CASSLKGHRETQYF. The CDR3 DNA reads TGTGCCAGCAGCCTTAAAGGGCACAGGGAGACCCAGTACTTC.

In its sample, this clone ranks as medium-sized. The V gene is TRBV19, the J gene TRBJ2-2; TRBD1 might be the D (6 bases). CDR1 and CDR2 from the germline V gene are LNHDA and SQIVND (reference sequence). The CDR3 runs 15 residues. V lost 4 bases to trimming and J lost 4 bases, with 13 bases between them. The CDR3 region is CASSTNRELTGELFF. CDR3 DNA: TGTGCCAGTAGTACTAACAGGGAACTCACCGGGGAGCTGTTTTTT.

The V call is TRBV5-4, the J call TRBJ2-5; D gene ambiguous. The V and J ends lost 3 bases and 4 bases respectively, with 16 bases between them. Germline V CDR1 and CDR2: SGHNT, YYREEE (reference sequence). The CDR3 consists of 15 residues. The CDR3 nucleotides are TGTGCCAGCAGCTCCCCCGGACCCCCAGGAGAGACCCAGTACTTC. Protein: CASSSPGPPGETQYF.

This clone showed up just a few times. The chain combines TRBV5-6 with TRBJ1-2, with 7 bases matching TRBD1. The CDR3 consists of 14 residues. V was pared by 2 bases and J by 3 bases, with 4 bases of the junction left unmatched. Germline CDR1 and CDR2: SGHDT and YYEEEE. CDR3 sequence reads: CASSFRDSYYGYTF. For the CDR3, the DNA is TGTGCCAGCAGCTTTCGGGACAGCTACTATGGCTACACCTTC.

This clone was seen a handful of times. This chain uses TRBV9 with TRBJ2-1; 7 nucleotides align to TRBD1. V was pared by 0 bases and J by 1 base, with 4 bases of the junction left unmatched. The V gene's germline CDR1 is SGDLS and CDR2 YYNGEE. This CDR3 spans 16 amino acids. The DNA for the CDR3 is TGTGCCAGCAGCGTAGGACAGGGCACATCCTACAATGAGCAGTTCTTC. Translating gives CASSVGQGTSYNEQFF.

The V and J genes are TRBV19 and TRBJ1-1, with a weak D call TRBD1 (5 bases). CDR1 and CDR2 from the germline V gene are LNHDA and SQIVND (reference sequence). Trimming removed 5 bases at V and 1 base at J, with 17 bases between. The CDR3 covers 16 residues. DNA of the CDR3: TGTGCCAGTAGTCCCCGGGGCGGGGGTAAGAACACTGAAGCTTTCTTT. It is translated as CASSPRGGGKNTEAFF.

The genes are TRBV18 and TRBJ2-5; maybe TRBD2 (6 bases). The germline CDR1 and CDR2 sequences are KGHSH and LQKENI. The ends were cut back, 5 bases at V and 10 bases at J, with 23 bases in the middle. The CDR3 loop spans 15 amino acids. The CDR3 coding sequence is TGTGCCAGCTCAACTGACGCCGGGACTCCCAGGAACCAGTACTTC. Translation gives CASSTDAGTPRNQYF. Filled out from reference TRBV18 and TRBJ2-5, the complete variable domain reads NAGVMQNPRHLVRRRGQEARLRCSPMKGHSHVYWYRQLPEEGLKFMVYLQKENIIDESGMPKERFSAEFPKEGPSILRIQQVVRGDSAAYFCASSTDAGTPRNQYFGPGTRLLVL.

The chain joins TRBV6-5 to TRBJ1-4; maybe TRBD1 (6 bases). From germline, CDR1 is MNHEY and CDR2 SVGAGI. This CDR3 contains 15 residues. Trimming cost V 2 bases and J 4 bases, with 11 bases left between them. The CDR3 coding sequence is TGTGCCAGCAGTTACGGGCGGACAGTTAATGAAAAACTGTTTTTT. Protein: CASSYGRTVNEKLFF.

The J gene is TRBJ2-7, the V gene TRBV2; 14 bases are a match to TRBD2. Germline trimming cut 6 bases from V and 4 bases from J; bases unmatched to any gene: 5. The CDR3 totals 15 residues. From germline, CDR1 is SNHLY and CDR2 FYNNEI. The CDR3 region has the DNA TGTGCCAGCAGGCGGACTAGCGGGGGGCAGTACGAGCAGTACTTC. Translated, it gives CASRRTSGGQYEQYF. The complete variable domain, with remaining parts taken from reference TRBV2 and TRBJ2-7, reads EPEVTQTPSHQVTQMGQEVILRCVPISNHLYFYWYRQILGQKVEFLVSFYNNEISEKSEIFDDQFSVERPDGSNFTLKIRSTKLEDSAMYFCASRRTSGGQYEQYFGPGTRLTVT.

V usage is TRBV5-1 and J usage is TRBJ1-1, with 7 bases fitting TRBD1. This CDR3 is 16 amino acids long. Germline V CDR1 and CDR2: SGHRS, YFSETQ. J lost 4 bases, V lost 3 bases, and 12 bases had no gene match. The CDR3 coding sequence is TGCGCCAGCAGCTCCTCAACAGGGGATCTGGGCACTGAAGCTTTCTTT. Amino acids: CASSSSTGDLGTEAFF.

This clone has only a few counts. The J gene is TRBJ2-5, the V gene TRBV7-3; D is unresolved. This CDR3 has 13 residues. The V gene lost 2 bases and the J gene lost 3 bases, with 7 bases spanning the gap. CDR1 is SGHTA and CDR2 is FQGTGA in the germline V gene. The DNA for the CDR3 is TGTGCCAGCAGCTTATTTGGGGAAGAGACCCAGTACTTC. Amino acids: CASSLFGEETQYF.